A selection of T cell receptor beta chains follows, all from one sample in a study of shared clonotypes between healthy human individuals. The repertoire was sequenced with immunoSEQ multiplex PCR; TCRdb's copy has only in-frame clones and lacks some. This sample carries about 2.1 million clones, 93% of them seen once, and the ten largest clones take 1.5% to 2%. The source material was naive CD8+ T cells from PBMCs. The receptors stem from a man between 18 and 29 years old in good health. Some clones in this sample may be carry-over from other donors' samples. CDR3s include the opening cysteine and the closing phenylalanine or tryptophan.

V	CDR3
TRBV9	CASSVESVSSGANVLTF
TRBV27	CASSWRPNQPQHF
TRBV2	CASSEARGLVHEQYF
TRBV4-2	CASSLRQGPYEQYF
TRBV6-1	CASSSREETQYF
TRBV15	CATSRDLLGGTTGELFF
TRBV7-8	CASSLGAGQGYYEQYF
TRBV9	CASSATVPYNEQFF
TRBV19	CASSGRTYEQYF
TRBV9	CASSVGLSNQPQHF
TRBV7-9	CASSLAKGASGANVLTF
TRBV4-1	CASSLLPGPTSYEQYF
TRBV6-6	CASSSDRVNGYTF
TRBV27	CATRLAGGPSEQYF
TRBV9	CASSARTGQNTEAFF
TRBV13	CASNERGLFGSYNEQFF
TRBV27	CASRTGGSGYGYTF
TRBV6-6	CASSYEPLGYEQYF
TRBV5-8	CASSNRDRPYTDTQYF
TRBV11-2	CASSLGGGPYEQYF
TRBV7-9	CASSRDRVHEKLFF
TRBV19	CLVWVKNIQYF
TRBV2	CASSEYRGRYEQYF
TRBV18	CASSPPEGIIGYEQYF
TRBV19	CASSINRQNEAFF
TRBV7-9	CASSSSSINYGYTF
TRBV28	CASSTGWDTGNTIYF
TRBV6-5	CASSYTGTNTEAFF
TRBV12-5	CASGSPLRPDTQYF
TRBV28	CASSLFYRGRWVEKLFF
TRBV27	CASSLVGTSRNEQYF
TRBV28	CASRPLIGTESSYEQYF
TRBV6-6	CASNGARETQYF
TRBV10-1	CASSESTGEDTQYF
TRBV9	CASSAGGPGELFF
TRBV7-9	CASSLAGTSGRANEQFF
TRBV28	CASIGLGLLSGNTIYF